This TCR beta chain was documented in a study of blood T cell repertoires in COVID-19. The CDR3 covers 13 residues. Trimming stripped 5 bases from V and 4 bases from J, with 9 bases between. Germline CDR1 reads SGHNT; CDR2 reads YYREEE (reference sequence). Method: immunoSEQ multiplex PCR; TCRdb's copy keeps in-frame clones and lacks some. This sample has about 250,000 clones; more than 70% occur once, and the top ten carry approximately 6%. This clonotype was sampled from a woman older than 75 with COVID-19, enrolled during active disease. This chain connects TRBV5-4 to TRBJ1-4; TRBD1 is a possible D gene (6 bases). Material for sequencing was peripheral blood. CDR3 protein: CASRIQGNEKLFF. In nucleotides, the CDR3 is TGTGCCAGCAGGATACAGGGTAATGAAAAACTGTTTTTT.